What follows is one T cell receptor beta chain and its context. Some clones are missing from TCRdb's copy, which holds only in-frame ones; the method was immunoSEQ multiplex PCR. The table has approximately 150,000 clones, 80% to 90% seen once. These data are taken from a study of T cell responses to AZD1222 COVID-19 vaccine. Trimming left V 1 base short and J 2 bases short, with 11 bases between. Germline loops: CDR1 MGHRA, CDR2 YSYEKL. CDR3 length equals 15 residues. The material sequenced was peripheral blood, taken on day 0 of AZD1222 vaccination. The rearrangement joins TRBV4-1 to TRBJ2-5; the D call may be TRBD1 or TRBD2 (7 bases each). The sequence was obtained from an adult in good health. The CDR3 reads CASSQGEGQQETQYF. CDR3 coding DNA: TGCGCCAGCAGCCAAGGGGAGGGACAGCAAGAGACCCAGTACTTC.